The 22 T cell receptor beta chains below come from one sample, sequenced in a study of T cells in Graves' hyperthyroidism and ophthalmopathy (dated by TCRdb to 2018 to 2020). Library preparation used multiplex PCR. TCRdb shows the sequencer as Illumina HiSeq 2000. Amplification of TCR beta CDR3 regions was carried out from RNA transcripts. A first-round RT-PCR of the TCR CDR3 used the HTBI primer set with the Qiagen OneStep RT-PCR kit. Using fastp at Q25 and MiXCR, TCRdb reprocessed the public reads and kept productive beta chains. Every distinct CDR3 protein forms one entry, paired with its most common genes and DNA. The sample has approximately 600,000 distinct CDR3 sequences on record, about a sixth of them singletons. The biggest ten clones account for over 3.5% of the sample. The sequencing sample was made of blood. All receptors derive from a woman younger than 45 with Graves' hyperthyroidism.

The chain is built from TRBV27 and TRBJ2-2; D call uncertain. The CDR3 extends over 14 amino acids. CDR1 and CDR2 from the germline V gene are MNHEY and SMNVEV (reference sequence). Trimming took 7 bases from V and 1 from J, leaving 10 bases between them. CDR3 sequence: CASKRVQNTGELFF. The CDR3 DNA reads TGTGCCAGCAAGCGCGTGCAGAACACCGGGGAGCTGTTTTTT.

This clonotype occurred many times. The chain employs TRBV3-1 and TRBJ2-3; D unresolved. Germline assignment: CDR1 LGHDT and CDR2 YNNKEL (reference sequence). There are 12 residues in the CDR3. With 3 bases removed from V and 3 bases from J, the gap between germline ends came to 4 bases. The CDR3 is CASSHTTDTQYF. The CDR3 DNA reads TGTGCCAGCAGCCATACTACAGATACGCAGTATTTT.

The chain carries TRBV19 and TRBJ1-2; D not resolved. From germline, CDR1 is LNHDA and CDR2 SQIVND (reference sequence). Trimming pared 7 bases from V and 0 bases from J, leaving 12 bases between. The CDR3 covers 14 residues. The CDR3 bases are TGTGCCAGTACCGAAACATCTGCTAACTATGGCTACACCTTC. It codes for CASTETSANYGYTF.

This clonotype has a count of ten or more. The CDR3 reads CASSFLAGDLNEQFF. Here the CDR3 DNA reads TGTGCCAGCAGCTTCTTAGCGGGAGATTTAAATGAGCAGTTCTTC. V is TRBV7-2 and J is TRBJ2-1; 9 bases line up with TRBD2. The CDR3 spans 15 residues. V was clipped by 3 bases and J by 7 bases; unmatched bases: 7. Germline V lookup: CDR1 SGHTA, CDR2 FQGNSA.

This clonotype was counted ten times or more. The chain is built from TRBV28 and TRBJ2-4, with 7 bases identical to TRBD1. Germline CDR1 is MDHEN and CDR2 is SYDVKM. The ends lost 8 bases at V and 9 bases at J; junction bases unmatched: 10. The CDR3 is 13 amino acids. Written as DNA, the CDR3 is TGTGCCAGCGTCGCAGGGGGACGGGGCATTCAGTACTTC. It translates to CASVAGGRGIQYF. The entire variable domain, with the rest obtained from reference TRBV28 and TRBJ2-4, is as follows: DVKVTQSSRYLVKRTGEKVFLECVQDMDHENMFWYRQDPGLGLRLIYFSYDVKMKEKGDIPEGYSVSREKKERFSLILESASTNQTSMYLCASVAGGRGIQYFGAGTRLSVL.

This clonotype was seen ten or more times. The V and J genes are TRBV5-6 and TRBJ2-4; 12 nucleotides line up with TRBD2. V shed 4 bases, J shed 8 bases, and the junction held 7 bases outside the gene matches. Germline-derived CDR1 and CDR2 are SGHDT and YYEEEE. This CDR3 has 15 residues. The DNA of the CDR3 is TGTGCCAGCAGCCCCCTAGCGGGAGGGGGCGACATTCAGTACTTC. It specifies CASSPLAGGGDIQYF. The full variable domain, in which reference TRBV5-6 and TRBJ2-4 provide the parts outside the CDR3, is DAGVTQSPTHLIKTRGQQVTLRCSPKSGHDTVSWYQQALGQGPQFIFQYYEEEERQRGNFPDRFSGHQFPNYSSELNVNALLLGDSALYLCASSPLAGGGDIQYFGAGTRLSVL.

The V call is TRBV6-5, the J call TRBJ2-2; D remains unclear. Germline lookup yields CDR1 MNHEY and CDR2 SVGAGI. This CDR3 comprises 14 residues. Trimming removed 4 bases at V and 6 bases at J, with 12 bases between. The CDR3, as DNA: TGTGCCAGCAGTTTAAGATGGACCTCCGGGGAGCTGTTTTTT. It encodes CASSLRWTSGELFF.

The DNA of the CDR3 is TGTGCCAGCAGTTTGCTCGGGCCTAATTCAGCCACTGAAGCTTTCTTT. Amino acids: CASSLLGPNSATEAFF. The chain joins TRBV2 to TRBJ1-1; D not resolved. Germline lookup yields CDR1 SNHLY and CDR2 FYNNEI. The ends were cut back, 5 bases at V and 4 bases at J, with 20 bases in the middle. The CDR3 covers 16 residues.

Many counts were recorded for this clonotype. V usage is TRBV6-2 or TRBV6-3 and J usage is TRBJ2-1; D is ambiguous. The CDR3 length is 13 residues. Trimming pared 3 bases from V and 2 bases from J, leaving 5 bases between. Germline loops: CDR1 MNHEY, CDR2 SVGEGT. The CDR3 DNA reads TGTGCCAGCAGTTATCTCCCCTACAATGAGCAGTTCTTC. Translation gives CASSYLPYNEQFF.

The chain links TRBV19 to TRBJ2-2, with D possibly matching TRBD1 (5 bases). Trimming stripped 3 bases from V and 9 bases from J, with 11 bases between. CDR3 length equals 13 residues. From germline, CDR1 is LNHDA and CDR2 SQIVND (reference sequence). CDR3 DNA: TGTGCCAGTAGTATCCAAGGGGTTCGGGAGCTGTTTTTT. This sequence encodes CASSIQGVRELFF.

At least ten counts were recorded for this clonotype. The chain links TRBV7-2 to TRBJ2-5; D possibly corresponds to TRBD2 (5 bases). The germline V gene encodes CDR1 SGHTA and CDR2 FQGNSA. V lost 0 bases to trimming and J lost 3 bases, with 20 bases between them. The CDR3 sequence is 18 residues long. The CDR3 DNA reads TGTGCCAGCAGCTTAGCGCTACAAGGAGGCAGAGAAGAAGAGACCCAGTACTTC. Its translation: CASSLALQGGREEETQYF.

This clonotype was seen repeatedly, ten times or more. This chain joins TRBV6-1 and TRBJ2-5, with 13 bases identical to TRBD2. Germline V gene sequence: CDR1 MNHNS, CDR2 SASEGT. This CDR3 has 17 residues. The V and J ends lost 3 bases and 1 base, in that order; junction bases with no gene match: 5. CDR3 residues: CASSDVRTSGSQETQYF. CDR3 in DNA: TGTGCCAGCAGTGATGTTAGGACTAGCGGGAGCCAAGAGACCCAGTACTTC.

Many counts were recorded for this clonotype. The chain has TRBV7-9 and TRBJ2-2; D is uncertain. Germline CDR1 and CDR2: SEHNR and FQNEAQ (reference sequence). Trimming pared 7 bases from V and 3 bases from J, leaving 3 bases between. The CDR3 totals 11 residues. CDR3 residues: CASTDTGELFF. The CDR3 DNA reads TGTGCCAGCACCGACACCGGGGAGCTGTTTTTT.

This clonotype has a count of ten or more. CDR3 in DNA: TGTGCCAGCTCACTATCTTCGGGGGAGCCCCAGCATTTT. Translation gives CASSLSSGEPQHF. The gene calls are TRBV18 and TRBJ1-5, with D perhaps matching TRBD1 (5 bases). CDR1 and CDR2 (germline): KGHSH, LQKENI. The CDR3 sequence is 13 residues long. Trimming shortened V by 4 bases and J by 8 bases, and 12 bases separated the two germline ends.

The genes are TRBV5-1 and TRBJ1-1, with D maybe TRBD1 (5 bases). V dropped 5 bases and J dropped 1 base, with 12 bases sitting between them. The CDR3 totals 14 residues. Germline CDR1 reads SGHRS; CDR2 reads YFSETQ. CDR3: CASRVGPGNTEAFF. As DNA, the CDR3 is TGCGCCAGCAGAGTGGGGCCAGGGAACACTGAAGCTTTCTTT.

In its sample, this clonotype was seen a few times. This chain connects TRBV27 to TRBJ2-3, with 8 bases matching TRBD1. The junction had 7 bases not matched to a gene; V was cut back by 4 bases and J by 4 bases. This CDR3 contains 15 residues. Germline V gene lookup returns CDR1 MNHEY and CDR2 SMNVEV (reference sequence). The CDR3 loop is CASSSWDRRADTQYF. The DNA for the CDR3 is TGTGCCAGCAGTTCCTGGGACAGGCGGGCAGATACGCAGTATTTT.

This clonotype has a count of ten or more. The chain is built from TRBV7-2 and TRBJ2-3; TRBD2 might be the D (6 bases). CDR3 length: 14 residues. The V and J ends lost 5 bases and 2 bases respectively, with 11 bases between them. CDR1 is SGHTA and CDR2 is FQGNSA in the germline V gene. For the CDR3, the DNA is TGTGCCAGCAGCCGGGACTTCCCCACAGATACGCAGTATTTT. It codes for CASSRDFPTDTQYF.

This clonotype has a count of ten or more. The chain uses TRBV12-3 or TRBV12-4 and TRBJ2-1, with TRBD1 identical over 7 bases. The CDR3 runs to 13 residues. With V trimmed by 6 bases and J by 9 bases, 8 bases remained unmatched. The CDR3 sequence is CASSRGQLIEQFF. The CDR3, as DNA: TGTGCCAGCAGCCGGGGACAGTTGATTGAGCAGTTCTTC.

The sample holds many counts of this clonotype. V usage is TRBV5-1 and J usage is TRBJ2-3, with unresolved D. The CDR3 is made up of 15 amino acids. V lost 0 bases to trimming and J lost 0 bases, with 8 bases between them. Germline CDR1 SGHRS, CDR2 YFSETQ. The CDR3 loop is CASSLDGVSTDTQYF. CDR3 in DNA: TGCGCCAGCAGCTTGGATGGGGTTAGCACAGATACGCAGTATTTT.

This clonotype was detected ten times or more. The genes are TRBV12-3 or TRBV12-4 and TRBJ1-1; D is undetermined. The CDR3 is 16 residues long. The ends were cut back, 5 bases at V and 4 bases at J, with 20 bases in the middle. This CDR3 reads CASSAESTNRITEAFF. CDR3 nucleotide sequence: TGTGCCAGCAGTGCGGAATCGACTAACCGTATCACTGAAGCTTTCTTT.

This clonotype turned up a few times. This rearrangement joins TRBV29-1 to TRBJ2-3, with 11 bases fitting TRBD1. The germline V gene encodes CDR1 SQVTM and CDR2 ANQGSEA. Trimming at V came to 7 bases and at J to 4 bases, leaving 19 bases not matched to a gene. The length of the CDR3 is 18 residues. Here the CDR3 reads CSAVGGYGTGGRADTQYF. The CDR3 bases are TGCAGCGCCGTTGGTGGCTACGGGACAGGGGGTAGGGCAGATACGCAGTATTTT.

The chain joins TRBV11-3 to TRBJ2-1; TRBD1 or TRBD2 may be the D gene (5 bases each). The CDR3 contains 19 residues. The germline gives CDR1 SGHNT, CDR2 YENEEA. V was cut by 4 bases and J by 5 bases, with 27 bases left in between. CDR3 in amino acids: CASSSDRDELRGSDNEQFF. CDR3 coding DNA: TGTGCCAGCAGCTCCGACCGGGACGAACTGAGAGGGTCCGACAATGAGCAGTTCTTC.